The clone carrying this T cell receptor (beta chain) was observed at least ten times. This entry is derived from a study of CD8 T cells in ankylosing spondylitis. V was pared by 4 bases and J by 0 bases, with 7 bases between. This CDR3 is built from 13 residues. Germline-derived CDR1 and CDR2 are SQVTM and ANQGSEA. TCRdb itself ran the 5' RACE reads through MiXCR, one entry per CDR3 protein. The data show roughly 100,000 distinct CDR3 sequences, with roughly 8.3% seen just once and approximately 9.7% held by the top ten. Sequencing input: blood, either unsorted or a sorted T cell fraction (not recorded which). This TCR derives from a male donor with ankylosing spondylitis or in good health (not recorded which). The chain recombines TRBV29-1 with TRBJ1-3; D not resolved. The CDR3 loop reads CSVGHPSGNTIYF. The CDR3 bases are TGCAGCGTTGGGCACCCCTCTGGAAACACCATATATTTT.